Listed below are T cell receptor beta chains from one sample, sequenced in a study of T cells expressing NK-cell markers. Each CDR3 protein gets one entry in TCRdb, which reprocessed the 5' RACE reads and gives no DNA. The sample includes 250,000 to 300,000 distinct CDR3 sequences. Sequenced sample: blood T cells: a sorted CD56 or NKG2C T cell subset, CD4+ or CD8+ T cells, or bulk PBMC T cells (not recorded which). The receptors stem from a woman aged 18-70 years in good health. Each CDR3 is given with its conserved first and last residue. The order of the fields is J gene, V gene, CDR3 protein.

J gene: TRBJ1-1
V gene: TRBV5-1
CDR3 protein: CASSPRTGGNTEAFF

J gene: TRBJ1-5
V gene: TRBV15
CDR3 protein: CATRDRGSNQPQHF

J gene: TRBJ1-4
V gene: TRBV6-1
CDR3 protein: CASSLQGVEEKLFF

J gene: TRBJ2-3
V gene: TRBV5-4
CDR3 protein: CASSWPDTDTQYF

J gene: TRBJ1-5
V gene: TRBV29-1
CDR3 protein: CSIRQGERGQPQHF

J gene: TRBJ2-7
V gene: TRBV5-4
CDR3 protein: CASSPTTGGTYEQYF

J gene: TRBJ2-1
V gene: TRBV12-3/TRBV12-4
CDR3 protein: CASSSGQPRSSYNEQFF

J gene: TRBJ1-6
V gene: TRBV11-1
CDR3 protein: CASSLDGRRGTSYNSPLHF

J gene: TRBJ2-1
V gene: TRBV15
CDR3 protein: CATSRGSAGAYNEQFF

J gene: TRBJ2-7
V gene: TRBV6-2/TRBV6-3
CDR3 protein: CASSSGPRSSYEQYF

J gene: TRBJ2-4
V gene: TRBV7-2
CDR3 protein: CASSSRTDKNIQYF

J gene: TRBJ2-3
V gene: TRBV29-1
CDR3 protein: CSVGPGGPDTQYF

J gene: TRBJ2-1
V gene: TRBV29-1
CDR3 protein: CSPGLPSYNEQFF

J gene: TRBJ2-3
V gene: TRBV6-5
CDR3 protein: CASSYSGFHTDTQYF

J gene: TRBJ2-3
V gene: TRBV15
CDR3 protein: CATSRGLAGRTSTDTQYF

J gene: TRBJ2-5
V gene: TRBV4-2
CDR3 protein: CASSQVGPHPQETQYF

J gene: TRBJ2-3
V gene: TRBV5-4
CDR3 protein: CASSLDGGVTDTQYF

J gene: TRBJ2-1
V gene: TRBV7-2
CDR3 protein: CASSSPPLGYNEQFF

J gene: TRBJ1-5
V gene: TRBV7-8
CDR3 protein: CASSVSGYSQPQHF

J gene: TRBJ2-1
V gene: TRBV7-8
CDR3 protein: CASSLVLRDEQFF

J gene: TRBJ2-2
V gene: TRBV9
CDR3 protein: CASSVVGGELFF

J gene: TRBJ2-7
V gene: TRBV5-1
CDR3 protein: CASSLGGTDLPQSF

J gene: TRBJ2-2
V gene: TRBV6-5
CDR3 protein: CASSYSAGRVTGELFF

J gene: TRBJ2-3
V gene: TRBV5-1
CDR3 protein: CASNPQGSTDTQYF

J gene: TRBJ1-2
V gene: TRBV7-6
CDR3 protein: CARNRQGFYGYTF

J gene: TRBJ2-3
V gene: TRBV12-3/TRBV12-4
CDR3 protein: CASSLGLAGPDTQYF

J gene: TRBJ2-7
V gene: TRBV29-1
CDR3 protein: CSVASGAHEQYF

J gene: TRBJ2-2
V gene: TRBV5-1
CDR3 protein: CATATGGEITGELFF